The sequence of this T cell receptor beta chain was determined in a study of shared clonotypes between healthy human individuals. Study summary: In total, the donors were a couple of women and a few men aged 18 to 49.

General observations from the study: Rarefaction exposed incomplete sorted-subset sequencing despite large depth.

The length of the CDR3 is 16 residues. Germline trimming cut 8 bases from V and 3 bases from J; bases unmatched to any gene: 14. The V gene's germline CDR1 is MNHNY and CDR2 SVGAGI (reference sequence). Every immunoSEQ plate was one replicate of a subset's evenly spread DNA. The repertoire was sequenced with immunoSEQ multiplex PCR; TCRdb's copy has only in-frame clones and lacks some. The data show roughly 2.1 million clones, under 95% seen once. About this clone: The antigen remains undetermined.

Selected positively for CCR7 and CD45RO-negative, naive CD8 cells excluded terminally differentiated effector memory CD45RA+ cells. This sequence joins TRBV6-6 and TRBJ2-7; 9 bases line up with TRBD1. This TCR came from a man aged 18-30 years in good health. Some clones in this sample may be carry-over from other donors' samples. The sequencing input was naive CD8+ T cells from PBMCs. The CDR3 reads CASSNGAGQGNYEQYF. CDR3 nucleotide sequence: TGTGCCAGCTCCAATGGCGCGGGACAGGGAAACTACGAGCAGTACTTC.